The present T cell receptor beta chain was sequenced within a study of T cells in Graves' hyperthyroidism and ophthalmopathy. Amplification of TCR beta CDR3 regions was performed using RNA transcripts as template. The HTBI primer set was used in a first-round RT-PCR of the TCR CDR3. In TCRdb, the multiplex PCR reads were re-called with MiXCR into one record per CDR3 protein. The sample shows 650,000 to 850,000 distinct CDR3 sequences, 15% to 20% of them seen only once. Trimming took 1 base from V and 5 from J, leaving 14 bases between them. CDR1 is SGHVS, CDR2 FNYEAQ, per germline. This CDR3 is 15 amino acids long. Researchers barred patients who had uncontrolled infection, other autoimmune disease, pregnancy or lactation. Study-level points and caveats: The model predicted ophthalmopathy a median 6.5 months before onset. Among clonotypes expanded in thyroid above 0.001, most were also found in blood. Stable hyperthyroidism was separated from ophthalmopathy by a model based on 13 V-J features.

This clonotype was found many times. The antigen remains undetermined. Input material: blood. This chain links TRBV7-6 with TRBJ2-5; the D gene is possibly TRBD1 (5 bases). This TCR was recovered from a woman aged 50 to 60 with Graves' hyperthyroidism that later progressed to Graves' ophthalmopathy. For the CDR3, the DNA is TGTGCCAGCAGCTTAGACTCCCCAGGGCCCGAGACCCAGTACTTC. This gives the protein CASSLDSPGPETQYF.